This TCR beta chain was documented in a study of blood T cells in healthy people across ages (dated by TCRdb to between 2014 and 2016). With respect to the entire study: In model experiments, roughly one uniquely barcoded TCR beta cDNA molecule per two T cells was captured by template switching. Donors of different ages were randomly distributed across sequencing lanes to avoid experimental bias. The study measured age-related changes in TCR beta repertoire diversity using deep sequencing normalized with unique cDNA molecular identifiers. The donors were split into four age groups: young (average approximately 16 years), middle-aged (about 40), aged (about 56) and long-lived (82). For two donors (one aged 18 to 29 and one aged 80 or older), the study analyzed two additional independent replicas of 1 million unique cDNA reads from the same blood draw. Study-level results and caveats: The long-lived group showed more naive CD4+ T cells, fewer expanded clones and increased TCR diversity than the aged group, suggesting age selection. As age increased, observed TCR beta diversity per million T cells dropped in a roughly linear way, and a significant reduction was already evident by age about 40. Estimates of total diversity from one million sequenced T cells were regarded as lower bounds and underestimates. Donor CMV infection status was unknown, potentially confounding age-related changes in expanded clonotypes. Conclusive comparison of naive and antigen-experienced compartments was prevented by the profiling of bulk unsorted PBMCs. Observed TCR beta diversity correlated strongly with the percentage of naive T cells measured by flow cytometry.

Donors were 35 to 40 systemically healthy Caucasian individuals from Russia aged 6 to 90 years. Ten milliliters of peripheral blood were drawn from each donor into EDTA-treated Vacutainer tubes. Ficoll-Paque density-gradient centrifugation was used to isolate PBMCs, with at least 7 million obtained per sample. Trizol reagent was used to extract total RNA from the PBMCs, yielding at least 5 micrograms per sample. For every donor, an aliquot of PBMCs went through flow cytometry to measure the percentages of naive CD45RAhigh/CD27high T cells. This clonotype was detected only a few times. The antigen it recognizes is unknown. Base qualities are missing; no much larger clone stands one base away. V is trimmed back by 0 bases and J by 1 base, and the junction contains 6 bases that no gene match accounts for. From the germline V gene, CDR1 is ENHRY and CDR2 is SYGVKD. There are 18 amino acids in the CDR3, from cysteine to phenylalanine inclusive. The entry retains the CDR3 DNA only, 54 bases that are in frame from base 1.

The library was built by means of 5' RACE. TCRdb names Illumina HiSeq 2500 as the instrument used. A second PCR of roughly 7 to 11 cycles was run with a J-beta primer mix and a sample-barcoded 5' primer. Each TCR beta cDNA molecule received a unique molecular identifier from a template-switch 5' adaptor carrying 12 random nucleotides. Each sample yielded at least 2.5 million CDR3-containing paired-end reads. First-strand cDNA synthesis was performed from all RNA using the Mint cDNA synthesis kit, with priming by a TRBC-specific oligonucleotide. After uracil-DNA glycosylase treatment, a first 18-cycle PCR used universal primers M1SS and BC2_uni_R on all cDNA. In the original analysis: Normalization of each sample was performed by random selection of 1 million high-quality reads, each carrying a distinct molecular identifier. Reads with shared molecular identifiers were discarded instead of being binned into consensus sequences. MiTCR, with a Q25 quality threshold and the strictest error-elimination algorithm, was used for CDR3 identification, clonotype clustering and error correction. Lower-bound total TCR beta diversity was estimated with a nonparametric unseen species model using Euler transformation. The public sequencing data were trimmed at Q25 with fastp and processed into clonotypes with MiXCR by TCRdb, which kept only in-frame beta chains. Records with the same CDR3 protein are collapsed into one entry carrying the most frequent genes and DNA. The V and J calls were not made by the authors but by TCRdb's processing. The sample table holds 1.5 million to 2 million distinct CDR3 sequences, of which about 50% were seen once. Of the sample, approximately 2% is held by the ten largest clones.

This receptor was taken from a woman aged 40 to 50 in good health. Sequencing was done on a sample of blood. The chain was built from TRBV10-3 and TRBJ2-5, with 12 central nucleotides matching TRBD2. The nucleotide sequence is given as TGTGCCATCAGTGAGTCGGGCATGACTAGCGGGGGCCAAGAGACCCAGTACTTC. This sequence encodes CAISESGMTSGGQETQYF.